Below, 5 T cell receptor beta chains from the same sample are listed, as sequenced in a study of T cell responses to AZD1222 COVID-19 vaccine. Clones were read by immunoSEQ multiplex PCR, and TCRdb kept only the in-frame ones, dropping some. The table shows some 100,000 clones, with around 88% occurring only once. Here the sequenced sample was peripheral blood, taken 28 days after the second AZD1222 dose. The receptors come from an adult who received the AZD1222 COVID-19 vaccine.

The gene calls are TRBV6-5 and TRBJ1-2; 9 positions agree with TRBD1. Germline V CDR1 and CDR2: MNHEY, SVGAGI. V gave up 0 bases and J gave up 4 bases; unmatched junction bases: 3. The length of the CDR3 is 15 residues. The CDR3 spells CASSYSRDRAYGYTF. For the CDR3, the DNA is TGTGCCAGCAGTTACTCGAGGGACAGGGCCTATGGCTACACCTTC.

The chain carries TRBV5-1 and TRBJ2-3; 9 nucleotides match TRBD1. The junction had 6 bases not matched to a gene; V was cut back by 4 bases and J by 3 bases. Germline V gene sequence: CDR1 SGHRS, CDR2 YFSETQ. The CDR3 totals 15 residues. CDR3 sequence reads: CASSTGDRVTDTQYF. The CDR3 DNA is TGCGCCAGCAGCACGGGGGACAGGGTGACAGATACGCAGTATTTT.

The chain has TRBV28 and TRBJ1-5, with D perhaps TRBD1 (5 bases). Trimming shortened V by 3 bases and J by 1 base, and 13 bases separated the two germline ends. Germline CDR1 MDHEN, CDR2 SYDVKM. This CDR3 comprises 16 residues. The CDR3, as DNA: TGTGCCAGCAGTTTCGGGACTTTGGGGAGCAATCAGCCCCAGCATTTT. Its protein is CASSFGTLGSNQPQHF.

This clone was observed once. J is TRBJ2-7 and V is TRBV6-1; D could derive from TRBD1 or TRBD2 (5 bases each). CDR3 length: 13 amino acids. Trimming removed 2 bases from V and 6 bases from J, with 11 bases in between. Germline V CDR1 and CDR2: MNHNS, SASEGT. As DNA, the CDR3 is TGTGCCAGCAGTGAATATGGGGGATCCGAGCAGTACTTC. Its translation: CASSEYGGSEQYF.

V gene TRBV4-3 combines with J gene TRBJ2-7, with D uncertain. This CDR3 is built from 13 residues. Germline-derived CDR1 and CDR2 are LGHNA and YSLEER. Trimming removed 1 base from V and 3 bases from J, with 7 bases in between. The CDR3 region is CASSQGRVYEQYF. The DNA of the CDR3 is TGCGCCAGCAGCCAAGGTCGGGTCTACGAGCAGTACTTC.